These 26 T cell receptor beta chains were sequenced from one sample in a study of blood T cell repertoires in COVID-19. The repertoire was sequenced with immunoSEQ multiplex PCR; TCRdb's copy has only in-frame clones and lacks some. The sample holds 70,000 to 80,000 clones, roughly 80% seen once. The sample consisted of peripheral blood. The receptors were gathered from a man aged 80 or over with acute or convalescent COVID-19.

V gene TRBV11-2 combines with J gene TRBJ2-7; 7 bases align to TRBD1. V dropped 6 bases and J dropped 5; count of bases not matched to a gene: 13. This CDR3 is built from 15 residues. Germline V lookup: CDR1 SGHAT, CDR2 FQNNGV. In DNA form, the CDR3 reads TGTGCCAGCAGTTTTGCCAACTCGAGGGGGCACGAGCAGTACTTC. Translated, it gives CASSFANSRGHEQYF.

This chain links TRBV6-5 with TRBJ2-1; D is possibly TRBD1 (6 bases). Looked up from germline, CDR1 is MNHEY and CDR2 is SVGAGI. The V end was cut by 4 bases, the J end by 0 bases, with 13 bases between. The CDR3 spans 16 residues. The CDR3 sequence: CASSSGTSSSYNEQFF. CDR3 bases: TGTGCCAGCAGTTCCGGGACATCGAGCTCCTACAATGAGCAGTTCTTC.

This clone was counted a single time. At one boundary the junction diverges from the germline segment, which might be a read error. The chain is built from TRBV29-1 and TRBJ2-5, with 7 bases aligning to TRBD1. The CDR3 totals 12 residues. Looked up from germline, CDR1 is SQVTM and CDR2 is ANQGSEA. The CDR3 spells CSIERGRETQYF. CDR3 nucleotides: TGCAGCATTGAAAGGGGGCGGGAGACCCAGTACTTC.

The V call is TRBV30, the J call TRBJ1-1; 8 nucleotides align to TRBD1. This CDR3 region has 14 residues. Per the germline V gene, CDR1 is GTSNPN and CDR2 is SVGIG (reference sequence). With V trimmed by 3 bases and J by 1 base, 4 bases remained unmatched. The CDR3 protein is CAWRIQGANTEAFF. CDR3 nucleotides: TGTGCCTGGAGAATCCAGGGGGCGAACACTGAAGCTTTCTTT.

The chain combines TRBV19 with TRBJ1-5; 7 nucleotides match TRBD1. The length of the CDR3 is 13 residues. The V gene end was trimmed by 4 bases and the J gene end by 4 bases; junction bases not matched to a gene: 1. Germline V gene data show CDR1 as LNHDA and CDR2 as SQIVND (reference sequence). The CDR3 DNA sequence: TGTGCCAGTAGTACAGGGGGAAATCAGCCCCAGCATTTT. Protein: CASSTGGNQPQHF.

The chain uses TRBV7-2 and TRBJ1-5; no clear D gene. CDR1 is SGHTA and CDR2 is FQGNSA in the germline V gene. Trimming left V 0 bases short and J 6 bases short, with 3 bases between. This CDR3 has 12 residues. CDR3 bases: TGTGCCAGCAGCTTAGCGAGTCAGCCCCAGCATTTT. It yields the protein CASSLASQPQHF.

The table lists this clone with a count of one. The rearrangement links TRBV7-2 to TRBJ1-1; D is unresolved. Trimming took 2 bases from V and 5 from J, leaving 18 bases between them. This CDR3 is built from 16 residues. CDR1 SGHTA and CDR2 FQGNSA come from the germline V gene. The CDR3 region is CASSLRWSEGRTEAFF. DNA for the CDR3: TGTGCCAGCAGCTTAAGGTGGTCGGAGGGTCGGACTGAAGCTTTCTTT.

This clone was counted a few times. A read error may produce the germline difference seen at one junction end. This CDR3 is CASSTVRGGLMNTEAFF. In DNA form, the CDR3 reads TGTGCCAGCAGTACCGTCCGGGGGGGGCTTATGAATACTGAAGCTTTCTTT. The genes are TRBV28 and TRBJ1-1; the D gene is possibly TRBD1 (6 bases). Germline-derived CDR1 and CDR2 are MDHEN and SYDVKM. The CDR3 loop spans 17 amino acids.

The CDR3 DNA is TGTGCCAGCAGCTTTCCGGGACTAGCGGGAGGAGGACGTAATGAGCAGTTCTTC. Translation gives CASSFPGLAGGGRNEQFF. The V call is TRBV7-2, the J call TRBJ2-1, with 15 bases lining up with TRBD2. V lost 3 bases, J lost 7 bases, and 10 bases stayed unmatched. The V gene's germline CDR1 is SGHTA and CDR2 FQGNSA. The CDR3 runs 18 residues.

The V gene is TRBV11-2, the J gene TRBJ2-7; 7 positions agree with TRBD1. The junction had 6 bases not matched to a gene; V was cut back by 4 bases and J by 0 bases. CDR3 length: 15 amino acids. CDR1 is SGHAT and CDR2 is FQNNGV in the germline V gene. This chain's CDR3 is CASSSRQGSSYEQYF. CDR3 bases: TGTGCCAGCAGCTCCCGACAGGGCAGCTCCTACGAGCAGTACTTC.

The chain combines TRBV19 with TRBJ1-1; 10 positions match TRBD1. CDR3 length: 15 residues. CDR1 and CDR2 (germline): LNHDA, SQIVND (reference sequence). The V and J ends lost 8 bases and 4 bases, in that order; junction bases with no gene match: 10. The CDR3 DNA sequence: TGTGCCAGTTCCCTCCGACAGGGGGCGAGCACTGAAGCTTTCTTT. Translated, it gives CASSLRQGASTEAFF.

J is TRBJ2-1 and V is TRBV20-1; D perhaps matches TRBD2 (5 bases). Trimming cost V 3 bases and J 5 bases, with 5 bases left between them. The CDR3 contains 11 residues. Germline V CDR1 and CDR2: DFQATT, SNEGSKA (reference sequence). The CDR3 region has the DNA TGCAGTGCTAGGGGAGACAATGAGCAGTTCTTC. Protein sequence: CSARGDNEQFF.

This rearrangement joins TRBV15 to TRBJ2-5; TRBD1 might be the D (5 bases). This CDR3 region has 16 residues. V gave up 0 bases and J gave up 5 bases, with 16 bases separating them. CDR1 LNHNV and CDR2 YYDKDF come from the germline V gene (reference sequence). The CDR3 coding sequence is TGTGCCACCAGCAGAGACCTCTTGGGGTCAGGGGAGACCCAGTACTTC. Residues: CATSRDLLGSGETQYF.

The gene calls are TRBV20-1 and TRBJ1-4; 10 bases match TRBD1. CDR3 length equals 15 residues. V lost 3 bases, J lost 5 bases, and 6 bases stayed unmatched. Germline V gene data show CDR1 as DFQATT and CDR2 as SNEGSKA (reference sequence). The CDR3 sequence: CSASHPGQGNEKLFF. CDR3 DNA sequence: TGCAGTGCTAGTCACCCGGGACAGGGGAATGAAAAACTGTTTTTT.

The chain joins TRBV6-5 to TRBJ2-7; the D gene is possibly TRBD1 (6 bases). Germline V gene data show CDR1 as MNHEY and CDR2 as SVGAGI. V was pared by 2 bases and J by 6 bases, with 11 bases between. The CDR3 loop spans 13 amino acids. The CDR3 DNA reads TGTGCCAGCAGTTACGGACAGTCAGGCGAGCAGTACTTC. This sequence encodes CASSYGQSGEQYF.

This clone was seen once. This chain joins TRBV4-1 and TRBJ1-5, with D unresolved. The CDR3 covers 16 residues. CDR1 and CDR2 (germline): MGHRA, YSYEKL. Trimming pared 1 base from V and 5 bases from J, leaving 15 bases between. The CDR3 is CASSQATDGDDQPQHF. The CDR3 region has the DNA TGCGCCAGCAGCCAAGCGACTGACGGTGACGATCAGCCCCAGCATTTT.

This chain links TRBV7-9 with TRBJ2-1; TRBD2 matches 8 bases. CDR3 length: 14 amino acids. V shed 5 bases and J 12 bases; nucleotides not matched to a gene: 12. Per the germline V gene, CDR1 is SEHNR and CDR2 is FQNEAQ (reference sequence). The CDR3 here is CASSRAGSGRWQFF. CDR3 bases: TGTGCCAGCAGCCGAGCGGGCAGCGGGAGATGGCAGTTCTTC.

This rearrangement joins TRBV28 to TRBJ2-2, with a weak D call TRBD2 (5 bases). The CDR3 runs 14 residues. V gave up 2 bases and J gave up 7 bases, with 11 bases separating them. Germline CDR1 is MDHEN and CDR2 is SYDVKM. The CDR3 DNA is TGTGCCAGCAGTTTAGGCGGGTTGGGCGGGGAGCTGTTTTTT. This sequence encodes CASSLGGLGGELFF. Together with reference TRBV28 and TRBJ2-2, the CDR3 gives the full variable domain: DVKVTQSSRYLVKRTGEKVFLECVQDMDHENMFWYRQDPGLGLRLIYFSYDVKMKEKGDIPEGYSVSREKKERFSLILESASTNQTSMYLCASSLGGLGGELFFGEGSRLTVL.

Only one count was recorded for this clone. This sequence joins TRBV6-2 or TRBV6-3 and TRBJ2-5; TRBD2 might be the D (5 bases). The CDR3 has 14 amino acids. Germline V gene data show CDR1 as MNHEY and CDR2 as SVGEGT. V lost 6 bases and J lost 0, with 11 bases in between. The CDR3 loop is CASSSTRNQETQYF. CDR3 bases: TGTGCCAGCAGCTCCACTAGAAACCAAGAGACCCAGTACTTC.

The chain recombines TRBV3-1 (or the pseudogene TRBV3-2) with TRBJ2-1; possibly TRBD2 for D (6 bases). The V and J ends lost 2 bases and 4 bases respectively, with 18 bases between them. Germline loops: CDR1 LGHDT, CDR2 YNNKEL (reference sequence). The CDR3 length is 17 residues. The CDR3 nucleotides read TGTGCCAGCAGCCAACCTGGGACTGGGGAAGGTTACAATGAGCAGTTCTTC. It specifies CASSQPGTGEGYNEQFF.

This chain uses TRBV6-7 with TRBJ2-2; 10 positions agree with TRBD2. TRBV6-7 is an open reading frame, and its role is uncertain. The CDR3 extends over 17 amino acids. V was pared by 0 bases and J by 7 bases, with 8 bases of the junction left unmatched. Written as DNA, the CDR3 is TGTGCCAGCAGTTACTCGTGGCTAGCGGGAGCGGTCGGGGAGCTGTTTTTT. Residues: CASSYSWLAGAVGELFF.

V usage is TRBV29-1 and J usage is TRBJ1-1, with a possible D match to TRBD1 (5 bases). Trimming shortened V by 6 bases and J by 5 bases, and 19 bases separated the two germline ends. This CDR3 has 14 amino acids. The germline V gene has CDR1 SQVTM and CDR2 ANQGSEA. The CDR3 DNA reads as TGCAGCGTCAGCCCGGGCCCCAAGGGGACTGAAGCTTTCTTT. This codes for CSVSPGPKGTEAFF.

The rearrangement joins TRBV6-2 or TRBV6-3 to TRBJ2-1; D remains unclear. The CDR3 consists of 15 residues. V lost 5 bases and J lost 5, with 16 bases in between. Germline V CDR1 and CDR2: MNHEY, SVGEGT. The CDR3 region is CASSPGSLGDNEQFF. CDR3 nucleotides: TGTGCCAGCAGTCCAGGTTCTCTGGGTGACAATGAGCAGTTCTTC.

V is TRBV28 and J is TRBJ1-3, with D perhaps TRBD1 (6 bases). The CDR3 runs 13 residues. V lost 7 bases to trimming and J lost 2 bases, with 9 bases between them. Germline CDR1 MDHEN, CDR2 SYDVKM. The CDR3 nucleotides read TGTGCCAGCAATACAGGGACTGGAAACACCATATATTTT. Its translation is CASNTGTGNTIYF. Using reference TRBV28 and TRBJ1-3 for the parts outside the CDR3, the full variable domain is DVKVTQSSRYLVKRTGEKVFLECVQDMDHENMFWYRQDPGLGLRLIYFSYDVKMKEKGDIPEGYSVSREKKERFSLILESASTNQTSMYLCASNTGTGNTIYFGEGSWLTVV.

The chain combines TRBV14 with TRBJ2-1; 8 bases are shared with TRBD2. CDR1 and CDR2 from the germline V gene are SGHDN and FVKESK. This CDR3 region has 15 residues. The V gene end was trimmed by 5 bases and the J gene end by 0 bases; junction bases not matched to a gene: 3. CDR3 sequence (DNA): TGTGCCAGCAGCTTCCGGGGGGGCTCCTACAATGAGCAGTTCTTC. This translates into CASSFRGGSYNEQFF. Full variable domain (missing parts from reference TRBV14 and TRBJ2-1): EAGVTQFPSHSVIEKGQTVTLRCDPISGHDNLYWYRRVMGKEIKFLLHFVKESKQDESGMPNNRFLAERTGGTYSTLKVQPAELEDSGVYFCASSFRGGSYNEQFFGPGTRLTVL.

The chain combines TRBV6-2 or TRBV6-3 with TRBJ1-2; possibly TRBD1 for D (5 bases). CDR3 size: 14 residues. Germline CDR1 and CDR2: MNHEY and SVGEGT. V was trimmed by 5 bases and J by 4 bases, leaving 14 bases between them. DNA for the CDR3: TGTGCCAGCAGTCCCGGAGTCCAGGGCTATGGCTACACCTTC. The encoded protein is CASSPGVQGYGYTF.